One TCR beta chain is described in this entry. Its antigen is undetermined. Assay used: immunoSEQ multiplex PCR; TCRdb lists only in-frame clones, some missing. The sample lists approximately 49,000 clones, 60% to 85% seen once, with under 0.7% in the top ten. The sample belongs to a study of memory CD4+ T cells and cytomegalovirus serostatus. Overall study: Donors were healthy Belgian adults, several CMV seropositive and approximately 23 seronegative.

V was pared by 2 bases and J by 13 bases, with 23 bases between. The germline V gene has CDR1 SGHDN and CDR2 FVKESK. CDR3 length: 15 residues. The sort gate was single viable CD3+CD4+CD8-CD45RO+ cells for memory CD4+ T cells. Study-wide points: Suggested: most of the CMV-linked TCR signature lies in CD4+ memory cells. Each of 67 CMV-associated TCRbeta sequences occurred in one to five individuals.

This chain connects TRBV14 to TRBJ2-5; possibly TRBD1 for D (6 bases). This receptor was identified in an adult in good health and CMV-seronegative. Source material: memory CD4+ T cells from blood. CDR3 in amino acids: CASSQRQAAGRRRYF. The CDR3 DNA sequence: TGTGCCAGCAGCCAAAGACAGGCGGCGGGTAGGAGGAGGTACTTC.